This passage covers 10 T cell receptor beta chains from one sample sequenced in a study of a mutant IDH1 vaccine in newly diagnosed glioma. Method: immunoSEQ multiplex PCR; TCRdb's copy keeps in-frame clones and lacks some. The sample has over 30,000 clones, about three quarters seen once. Time point specified: baseline, week 1 (first vaccination visit). Treatment noted: pre-vaccination baseline after standard-of-care therapy. The sample in question was peripheral blood mononuclear cells (PBMCs), obtained from a glioma patient treated with radiotherapy, temozolomide or both. These TCRs come from a man aged 45-65 years with glioma. Some clones in this sample may be carry-over from other donors' samples.

The rearrangement joins TRBV5-1 to TRBJ2-1; D is uncertain. Germline assignment: CDR1 SGHRS and CDR2 YFSETQ. V was pared by 2 bases and J by 0 bases, with 9 bases between. The CDR3 extends over 15 amino acids. CDR3 amino acids: CASSFDTDSYNEQFF. The CDR3 DNA sequence: TGCGCCAGCAGCTTTGACACTGACTCCTACAATGAGCAGTTCTTC. Based on the CDR3 plus reference TRBV5-1 and TRBJ2-1, the full variable domain is KAGVTQTPRYLIKTRGQQVTLSCSPISGHRSVSWYQQTPGQGLQFLFEYFSETQRNKGNFPGRFSGRQFSNSRSEMNVSTLELGDSALYLCASSFDTDSYNEQFFGPGTRLTVL.

This chain uses TRBV5-4 with TRBJ2-3; TRBD2 matches at 8 bases. Per germline, CDR1 SGHNT and CDR2 YYREEE (reference sequence). The CDR3 is 16 amino acids. V dropped 5 bases and J dropped 2; count of bases not matched to a gene: 10. CDR3 residues: CASRAGGSLPTDTQYF. The CDR3, as DNA: TGTGCCAGCAGGGCGGGAGGAAGTTTACCCACAGATACGCAGTATTTT.

The CDR3 DNA follows: TGTGCCAGCCAGGGATTTTCCGACGAGCAGTACTTC. Translation gives CASQGFSDEQYF. The chain joins TRBV25-1 to TRBJ2-7, with D tentatively TRBD1 (5 bases). The germline V gene encodes CDR1 MGHDK and CDR2 SYGVNS. The CDR3 length is 12 residues. V lost 8 bases, J lost 5 bases, and 13 bases lay in between.

The V call is TRBV2, the J call TRBJ2-7; maybe TRBD1 (5 bases). This CDR3 is 11 amino acids long. V dropped 3 bases and J dropped 6 bases, with 6 bases sitting between them. Germline values: CDR1 SNHLY, CDR2 FYNNEI. This CDR3 reads CASSDDSEQYF. CDR3 coding DNA: TGTGCCAGCAGTGATGACAGCGAGCAGTACTTC.

The chain combines TRBV4-2 with TRBJ2-3; D may be TRBD1 (6 bases). CDR3 length: 15 amino acids. CDR1 and CDR2 from the germline V gene are LGHNA and YNFKEQ. V lost 3 bases and J 2 bases, leaving 12 bases between the germline ends. CDR3 DNA: TGTGCCAGCAGCCACTTAGACAGGCTCACAGATACGCAGTATTTT. Translated, it gives CASSHLDRLTDTQYF.

The chain has TRBV7-9 and TRBJ1-6; the D is unclear. The germline gives CDR1 SEHNR, CDR2 FQNEAQ (reference sequence). The CDR3 is made up of 12 amino acids. Trimming stripped 5 bases from V and 7 bases from J, with 6 bases between. The CDR3 sequence: CASSPPNSPLHF. In nucleotides, the CDR3 is TGTGCCAGCAGCCCCCCGAATTCACCCCTCCACTTT. Combining the CDR3 with reference TRBV7-9 and TRBJ1-6 gives the whole variable domain DTGVSQNPRHKITKRGQNVTFRCDPISEHNRLYWYRQTLGQGPEFLTYFQNEAQLEKSRLLSDRFSAERPKGSFSTLEIQRTEQGDSAMYLCASSPPNSPLHFGNGTRLTVT.

By share, this clone ranks as medium-sized. This chain joins TRBV4-1 and TRBJ1-6, with TRBD1 identical over 7 bases. This CDR3 region has 16 residues. Germline V gene lookup returns CDR1 MGHRA and CDR2 YSYEKL. J gave up 10 bases and V 0 bases, and 9 bases lay outside the gene matches. CDR3 nucleotides: TGCGCCAGCAGCCAAGAACAGGGGACTCAGGGATCACCCCTCCACTTT. It specifies CASSQEQGTQGSPLHF.

The J gene is TRBJ2-1, the V gene TRBV7-8, with D possibly matching TRBD1 (5 bases). The V end was cut by 2 bases, the J end by 10 bases, with 12 bases between. The CDR3 sequence is 13 residues long. The germline V gene has CDR1 SGHVS and CDR2 FQNEAQ. CDR3 nucleotide sequence: TGTGCCAGCAGCTTACAGGGATTACAGGAGCAGTTCTTC. Translated, it gives CASSLQGLQEQFF.

For the CDR3, the DNA is TGCGCCAGCAGCCAAGATCCGGCTACTGGGGCCAACGTCCTGACTTTC. It translates to CASSQDPATGANVLTF. The chain employs TRBV4-3 and TRBJ2-6, with D unclear. V was cut by 0 bases and J by 2 bases, with 8 bases left in between. The germline CDR1 and CDR2 sequences are LGHNA and YSLEER. The CDR3 has 16 amino acids.

The rearrangement joins TRBV5-1 to TRBJ2-4; 12 bases match TRBD2. Germline CDR1 is SGHRS and CDR2 is YFSETQ. Trimming at V came to 7 bases and at J to 8 bases, leaving 10 bases not matched to a gene. The CDR3 spans 15 residues. CDR3 protein: CASSTSGRQGDIQYF. CDR3 DNA: TGCGCCAGCTCAACTAGCGGGAGGCAGGGGGACATTCAGTACTTC.